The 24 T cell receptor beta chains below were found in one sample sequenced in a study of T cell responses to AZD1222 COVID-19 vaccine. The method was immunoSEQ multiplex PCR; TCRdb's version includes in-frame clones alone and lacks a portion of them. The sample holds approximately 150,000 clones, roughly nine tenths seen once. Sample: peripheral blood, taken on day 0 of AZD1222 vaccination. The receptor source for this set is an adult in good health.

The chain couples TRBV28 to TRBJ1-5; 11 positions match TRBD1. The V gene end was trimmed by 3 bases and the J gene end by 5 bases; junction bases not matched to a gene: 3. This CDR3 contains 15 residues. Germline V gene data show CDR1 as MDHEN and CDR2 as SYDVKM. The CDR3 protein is CASSFGTGGHQPQHF. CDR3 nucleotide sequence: TGTGCCAGCAGTTTTGGGACAGGGGGTCATCAGCCCCAGCATTTT.

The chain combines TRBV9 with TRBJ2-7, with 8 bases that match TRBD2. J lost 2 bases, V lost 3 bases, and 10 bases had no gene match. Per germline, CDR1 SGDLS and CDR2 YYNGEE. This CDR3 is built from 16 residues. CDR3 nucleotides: TGTGCCAGCAGCGCAACCTCCGGAGCGGGAGCCTACGAGCAGTACTTC. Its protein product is CASSATSGAGAYEQYF.

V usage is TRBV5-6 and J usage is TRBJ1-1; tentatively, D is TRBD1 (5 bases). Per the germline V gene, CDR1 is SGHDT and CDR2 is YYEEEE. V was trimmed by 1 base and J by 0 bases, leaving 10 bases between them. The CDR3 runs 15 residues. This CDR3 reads CASSLPGTVNTEAFF. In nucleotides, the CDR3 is TGTGCCAGCAGCTTGCCCGGGACGGTGAACACTGAAGCTTTCTTT.

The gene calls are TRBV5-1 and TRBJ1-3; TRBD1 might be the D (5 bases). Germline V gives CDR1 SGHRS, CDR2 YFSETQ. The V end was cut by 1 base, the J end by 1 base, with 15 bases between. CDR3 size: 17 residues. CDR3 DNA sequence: TGCGCCAGCAGCTTGTCCGGGACGCCAAGGTCTGGAAACACCATATATTTT. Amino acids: CASSLSGTPRSGNTIYF.

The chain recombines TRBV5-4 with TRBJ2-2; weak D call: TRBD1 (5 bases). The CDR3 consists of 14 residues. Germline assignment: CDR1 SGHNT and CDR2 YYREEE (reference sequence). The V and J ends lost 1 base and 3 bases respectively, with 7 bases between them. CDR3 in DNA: TGTGCCAGCAGCTTGCAGGGCCACACCGGGGAGCTGTTTTTT. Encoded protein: CASSLQGHTGELFF.

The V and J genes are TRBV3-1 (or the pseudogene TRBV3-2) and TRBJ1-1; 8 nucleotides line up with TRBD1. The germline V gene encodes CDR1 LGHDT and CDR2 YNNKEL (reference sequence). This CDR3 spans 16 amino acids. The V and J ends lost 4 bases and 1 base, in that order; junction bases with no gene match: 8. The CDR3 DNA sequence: TGTGCCAGCAGCCTACCCTGGACAGGGCCGAACACTGAAGCTTTCTTT. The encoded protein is CASSLPWTGPNTEAFF.

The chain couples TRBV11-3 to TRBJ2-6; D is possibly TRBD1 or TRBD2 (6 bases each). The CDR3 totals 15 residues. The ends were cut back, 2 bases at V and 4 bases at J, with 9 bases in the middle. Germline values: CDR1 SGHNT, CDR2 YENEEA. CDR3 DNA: TGTGCCAGCAGCTTATCGGGGGCCGGGGCCAACGTCCTGACTTTC. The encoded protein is CASSLSGAGANVLTF.

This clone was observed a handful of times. DNA for the CDR3: TGTGCCAGCAGCGGGGAGGGACACTTGAACTTCTATGGCTACACCTTC. Protein product: CASSGEGHLNFYGYTF. The chain joins TRBV7-8 to TRBJ1-2, with D possibly TRBD1 on 6 matching bases. The ends were cut back, 5 bases at V and 4 bases at J, with 20 bases in the middle. The CDR3 has 16 residues. Germline lookup yields CDR1 SGHVS and CDR2 FQNEAQ.

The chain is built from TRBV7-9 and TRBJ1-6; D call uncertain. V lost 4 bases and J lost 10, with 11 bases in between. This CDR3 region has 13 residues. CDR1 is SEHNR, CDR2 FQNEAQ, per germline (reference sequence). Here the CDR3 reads CASSSTGESPLHF. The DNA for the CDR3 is TGTGCCAGCAGCTCTACTGGGGAGTCACCCCTCCACTTT.

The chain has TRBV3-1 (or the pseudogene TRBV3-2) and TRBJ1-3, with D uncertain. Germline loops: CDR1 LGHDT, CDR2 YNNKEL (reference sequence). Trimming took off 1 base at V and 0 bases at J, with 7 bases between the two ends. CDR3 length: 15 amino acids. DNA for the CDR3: TGTGCCAGCAGCCAAGGATTCCTCTCTGGAAACACCATATATTTT. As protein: CASSQGFLSGNTIYF.

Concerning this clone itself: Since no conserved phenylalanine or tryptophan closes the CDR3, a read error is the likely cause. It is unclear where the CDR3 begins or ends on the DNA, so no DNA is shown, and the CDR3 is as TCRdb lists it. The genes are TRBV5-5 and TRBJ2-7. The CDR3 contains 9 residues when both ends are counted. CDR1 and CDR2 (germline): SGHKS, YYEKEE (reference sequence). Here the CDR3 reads CASSRDGDL.

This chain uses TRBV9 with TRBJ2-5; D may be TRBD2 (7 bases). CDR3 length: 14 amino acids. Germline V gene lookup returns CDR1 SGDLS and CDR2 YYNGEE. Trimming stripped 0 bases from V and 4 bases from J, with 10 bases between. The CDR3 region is CASSVEGGGETQYF. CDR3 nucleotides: TGTGCCAGCAGCGTAGAGGGAGGGGGAGAGACCCAGTACTTC.

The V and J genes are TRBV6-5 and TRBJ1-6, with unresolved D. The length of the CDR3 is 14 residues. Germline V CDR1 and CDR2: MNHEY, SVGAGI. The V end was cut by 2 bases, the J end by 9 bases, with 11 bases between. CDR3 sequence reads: CASSYAAFGSPLHF. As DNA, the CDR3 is TGTGCCAGCAGTTACGCGGCGTTCGGTTCACCCCTCCACTTT.

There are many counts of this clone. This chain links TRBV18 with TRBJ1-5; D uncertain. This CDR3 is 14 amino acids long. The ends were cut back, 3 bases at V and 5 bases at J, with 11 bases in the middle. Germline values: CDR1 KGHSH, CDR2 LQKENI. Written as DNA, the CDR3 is TGTGCCAGCTCACCTATGGGGTACTATCAGCCCCAGCATTTT. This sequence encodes CASSPMGYYQPQHF.

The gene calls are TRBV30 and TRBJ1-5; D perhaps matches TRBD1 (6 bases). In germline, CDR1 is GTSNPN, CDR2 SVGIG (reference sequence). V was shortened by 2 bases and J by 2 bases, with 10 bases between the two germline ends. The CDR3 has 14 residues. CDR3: CAWSLQGGNQPQHF. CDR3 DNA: TGTGCCTGGAGTCTACAGGGCGGCAATCAGCCCCAGCATTTT.

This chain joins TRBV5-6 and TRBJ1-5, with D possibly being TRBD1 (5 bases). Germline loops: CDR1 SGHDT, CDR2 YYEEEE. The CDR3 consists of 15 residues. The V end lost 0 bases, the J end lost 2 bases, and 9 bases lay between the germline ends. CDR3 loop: CASSLGGHRNQPQHF. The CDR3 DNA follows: TGTGCCAGCAGCTTGGGCGGACACCGCAATCAGCCCCAGCATTTT.

The CDR3 DNA reads as TGTGCCAGCAGCCTCGGGACAGGGCAAGAGACCCAGTACTTC. Amino acids: CASSLGTGQETQYF. This chain joins TRBV5-4 and TRBJ2-5, with TRBD1 matching 9 bases. J lost 2 bases, V lost 4 bases, and 3 bases had no gene match. Germline CDR1 is SGHNT and CDR2 is YYREEE (reference sequence). This CDR3 has 14 amino acids.

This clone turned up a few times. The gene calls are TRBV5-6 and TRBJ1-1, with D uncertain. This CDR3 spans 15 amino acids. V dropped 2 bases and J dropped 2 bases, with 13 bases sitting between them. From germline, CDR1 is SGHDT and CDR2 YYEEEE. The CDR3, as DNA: TGTGCCAGCAGCTTATTAGCAGCAGTTAACACTGAAGCTTTCTTT. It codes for CASSLLAAVNTEAFF.

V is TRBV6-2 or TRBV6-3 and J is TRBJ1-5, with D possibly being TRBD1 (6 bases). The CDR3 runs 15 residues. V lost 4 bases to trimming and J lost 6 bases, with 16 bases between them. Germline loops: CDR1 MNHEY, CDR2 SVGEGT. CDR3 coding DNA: TGTGCCAGCAGTTCCGGGACACATAGGAGTCAGCCCCAGCATTTT. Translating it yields CASSSGTHRSQPQHF.

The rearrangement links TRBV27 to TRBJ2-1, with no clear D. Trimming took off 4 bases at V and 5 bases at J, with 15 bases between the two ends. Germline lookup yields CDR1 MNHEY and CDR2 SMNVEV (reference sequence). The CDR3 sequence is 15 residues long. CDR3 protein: CASSWKGAINNEQFF. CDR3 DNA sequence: TGTGCCAGCAGTTGGAAGGGTGCGATAAACAATGAGCAGTTCTTC.

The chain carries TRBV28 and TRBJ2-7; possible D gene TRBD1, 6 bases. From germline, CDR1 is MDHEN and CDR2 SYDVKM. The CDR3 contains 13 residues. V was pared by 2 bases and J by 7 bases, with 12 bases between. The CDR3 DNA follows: TGTGCCAGCAGTTTAACAGGGCAAAGGGAGCAGTACTTC. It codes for CASSLTGQREQYF.

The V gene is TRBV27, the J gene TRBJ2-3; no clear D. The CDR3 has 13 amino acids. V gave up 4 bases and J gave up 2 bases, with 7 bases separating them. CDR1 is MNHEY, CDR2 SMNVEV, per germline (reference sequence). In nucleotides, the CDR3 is TGTGCCAGCAGTTGGTCCATCACAGATACGCAGTATTTT. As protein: CASSWSITDTQYF.

CDR3 loop: CASQVRSSYNEQFF. The CDR3 DNA sequence: TGTGCCAGCCAAGTCCGTAGCTCCTACAATGAGCAGTTCTTC. This chain links TRBV6-5 with TRBJ2-1; D gene unclear. Per germline, CDR1 MNHEY and CDR2 SVGAGI. Between the trimmed V and J ends, which lost 8 bases and 0 bases, there was a span of 11 bases. The CDR3 contains 14 residues.

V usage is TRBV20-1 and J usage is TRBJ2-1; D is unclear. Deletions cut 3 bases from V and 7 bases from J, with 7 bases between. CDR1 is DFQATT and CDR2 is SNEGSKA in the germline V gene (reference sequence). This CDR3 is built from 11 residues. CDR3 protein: CSASPYNEQFF. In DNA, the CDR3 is TGCAGTGCTAGCCCTTATAATGAGCAGTTCTTC.